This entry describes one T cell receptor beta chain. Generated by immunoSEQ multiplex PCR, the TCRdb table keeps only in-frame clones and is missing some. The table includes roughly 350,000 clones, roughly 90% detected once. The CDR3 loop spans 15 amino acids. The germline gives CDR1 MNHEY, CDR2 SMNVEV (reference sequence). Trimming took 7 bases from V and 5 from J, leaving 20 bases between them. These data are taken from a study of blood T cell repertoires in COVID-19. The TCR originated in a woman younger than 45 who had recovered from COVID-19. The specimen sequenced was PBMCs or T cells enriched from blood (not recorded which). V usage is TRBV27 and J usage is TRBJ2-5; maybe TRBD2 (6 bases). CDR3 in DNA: TGTGCCAGCACAAGGACACTCGGAGGGAGGGAGACCCAGTACTTC. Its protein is CASTRTLGGRETQYF.